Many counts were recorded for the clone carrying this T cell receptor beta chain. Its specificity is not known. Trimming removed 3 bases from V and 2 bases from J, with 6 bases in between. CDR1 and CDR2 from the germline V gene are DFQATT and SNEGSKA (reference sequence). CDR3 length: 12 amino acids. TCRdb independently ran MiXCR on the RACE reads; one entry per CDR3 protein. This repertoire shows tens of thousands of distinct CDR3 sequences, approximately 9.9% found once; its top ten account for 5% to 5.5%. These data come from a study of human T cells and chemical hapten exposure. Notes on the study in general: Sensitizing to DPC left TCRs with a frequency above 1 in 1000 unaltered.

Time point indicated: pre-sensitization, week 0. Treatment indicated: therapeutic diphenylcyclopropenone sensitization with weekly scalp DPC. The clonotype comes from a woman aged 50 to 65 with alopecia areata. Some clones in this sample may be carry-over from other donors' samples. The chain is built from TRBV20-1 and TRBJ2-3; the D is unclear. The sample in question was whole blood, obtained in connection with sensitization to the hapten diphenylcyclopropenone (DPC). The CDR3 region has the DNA TGCAGTGCTAGCGGAGACACAGATACGCAGTATTTT. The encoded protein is CSASGDTDTQYF.